This TCR beta chain emerged from a study of blood T cell repertoires in COVID-19. Whole-study context: The United States, Italy and Spain provided the acute and convalescent COVID-19 samples. Sources were T cells, B-cell-depleted T cells, or PBMCs; the material itself was cDNA or gDNA.

Per the study methods: Amplification from reference gene primers served as the basis for estimated nucleated cell counts. Generated by immunoSEQ multiplex PCR, the TCRdb table keeps only in-frame clones and is missing some. D and trimming were read from the DNA, whereas the V and J calls and clone size are those reported in that table. The sample lists approximately 300,000 clones; 75% to 90% were seen once. The CDR3 covers 12 residues. The V and J ends lost 6 bases and 9 bases respectively, with 12 bases between them. CDR1 MDHEN and CDR2 SYDVKM come from the germline V gene. Sequenced sample: peripheral blood. The rearrangement uses TRBV28 and TRBJ1-5; tentative D call: TRBD1 (6 bases). The clonotype was recovered from a man aged 30 to 39 with acute or convalescent COVID-19. The CDR3 nucleotides are TGTGCCAGCAGATTAGGGACACGGCCCCAGCATTTT. This translates into CASRLGTRPQHF.